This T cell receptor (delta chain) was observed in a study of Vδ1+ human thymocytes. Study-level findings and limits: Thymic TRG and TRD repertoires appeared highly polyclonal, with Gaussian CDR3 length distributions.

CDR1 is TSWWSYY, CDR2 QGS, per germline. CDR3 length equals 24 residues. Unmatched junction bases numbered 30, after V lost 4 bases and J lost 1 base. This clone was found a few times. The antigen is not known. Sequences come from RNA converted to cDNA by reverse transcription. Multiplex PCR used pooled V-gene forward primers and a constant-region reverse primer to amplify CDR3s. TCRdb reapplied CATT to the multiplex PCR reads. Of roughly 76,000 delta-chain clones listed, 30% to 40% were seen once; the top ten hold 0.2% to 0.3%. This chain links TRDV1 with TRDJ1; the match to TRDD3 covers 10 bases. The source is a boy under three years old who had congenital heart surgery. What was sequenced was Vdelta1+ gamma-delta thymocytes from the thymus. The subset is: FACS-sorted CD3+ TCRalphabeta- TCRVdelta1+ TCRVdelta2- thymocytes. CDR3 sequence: CALGGLFGGLGYWGIKTRTDKLIF. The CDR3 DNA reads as TGTGCTCTTGGGGGTCTCTTCGGTGGCCTAGGGTACTGGGGGATCAAAACACGCACCGATAAACTCATCTTT.